Listed here is a single T cell receptor beta chain. This sample was included in a study of shared clonotypes between healthy human individuals. Background on the study: CD4 naive and memory got three plates each, CD8 naive two, CD8 memory one.

Germline-derived CDR1 and CDR2 are SGDLS and YYNGEE. With 0 bases removed from V and 4 bases from J, the gap between germline ends came to 11 bases. This CDR3 region has 14 residues. Every subset's genomic DNA went evenly onto several immunoSEQ plates. The assay was immunoSEQ multiplex PCR, and TCRdb's table has in-frame clones only and misses some. Here the sample spans approximately 2.3 million clones, more than 85% being singletons. This receptor was obtained from a man aged 18 to 29 in good health. Some clones in this sample may be carry-over from other donors' samples. The rearrangement joins TRBV9 to TRBJ2-7, with a tentative D call TRBD2 (6 bases). Sequencing was done on a sample of naive CD4+ T cells from PBMCs. The subset denotes: CD45RA+ positively selected. CDR3 DNA sequence: TGTGCCAGCAGCGTAGCGGGGGTGCCGTACGAGCAGTACTTC. Its translation is CASSVAGVPYEQYF.